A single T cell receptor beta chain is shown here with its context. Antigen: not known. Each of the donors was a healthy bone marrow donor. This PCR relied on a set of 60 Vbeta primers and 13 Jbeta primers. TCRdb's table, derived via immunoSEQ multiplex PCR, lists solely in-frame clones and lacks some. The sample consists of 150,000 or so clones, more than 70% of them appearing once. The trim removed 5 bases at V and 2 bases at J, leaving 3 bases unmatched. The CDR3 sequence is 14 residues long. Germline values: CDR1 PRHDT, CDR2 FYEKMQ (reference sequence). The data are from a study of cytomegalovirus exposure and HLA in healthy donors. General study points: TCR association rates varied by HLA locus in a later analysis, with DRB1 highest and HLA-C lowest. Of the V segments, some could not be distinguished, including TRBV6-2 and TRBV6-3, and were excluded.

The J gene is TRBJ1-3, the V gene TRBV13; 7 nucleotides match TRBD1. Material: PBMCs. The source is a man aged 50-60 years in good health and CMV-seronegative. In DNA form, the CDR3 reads TGTGCCAGCAGCGACAGGGTCCCTGGAAACACCATATATTTT. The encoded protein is CASSDRVPGNTIYF. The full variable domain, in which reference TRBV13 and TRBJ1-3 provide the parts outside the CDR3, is AAGVIQSPRHLIKEKRETATLKCYPIPRHDTVYWYQQGPGQDPQFLISFYEKMQSDKGSIPDRFSAQQFSDYHSELNMSSLELGDSALYFCASSDRVPGNTIYFGEGSWLTVV.